This T cell receptor (beta chain) was recovered during a study of blood T cells in healthy people across ages. A sample-barcoded 5' primer and a J-beta primer mix were used in a second PCR of about 7 to 12 cycles. TCRdb called the 5' RACE reads again in MiXCR, with one record for every CDR3 protein. Among about 730,000 distinct CDR3 sequences listed, roughly 41% were seen once. In regard to this clonotype: Antigen unknown.

Staff drew approximately 9.1 milliliters of peripheral blood from each donor. Losses at the gene ends were 2 bases for V and 7 bases for J; bases not matched to a gene: 8. Germline V gene lookup returns CDR1 SGHNT and CDR2 YYREEE (reference sequence). The CDR3 runs 14 residues. Overall study findings and caveats: A greater number of naive CD4+ cells and higher diversity distinguished long-lived donors from aged donors. Observed TCR beta diversity per million T cells went down as age went up. This fall followed a roughly linear course with age.

This receptor was taken from a woman in her sixties or seventies in good health. The chain links TRBV5-4 to TRBJ2-5; 7 positions agree with TRBD1. Source material: blood. The CDR3 here is CASSFDRAEGTQYF. The CDR3 region has the DNA TGTGCCAGCAGCTTTGACAGGGCCGAAGGGACCCAGTACTTC.